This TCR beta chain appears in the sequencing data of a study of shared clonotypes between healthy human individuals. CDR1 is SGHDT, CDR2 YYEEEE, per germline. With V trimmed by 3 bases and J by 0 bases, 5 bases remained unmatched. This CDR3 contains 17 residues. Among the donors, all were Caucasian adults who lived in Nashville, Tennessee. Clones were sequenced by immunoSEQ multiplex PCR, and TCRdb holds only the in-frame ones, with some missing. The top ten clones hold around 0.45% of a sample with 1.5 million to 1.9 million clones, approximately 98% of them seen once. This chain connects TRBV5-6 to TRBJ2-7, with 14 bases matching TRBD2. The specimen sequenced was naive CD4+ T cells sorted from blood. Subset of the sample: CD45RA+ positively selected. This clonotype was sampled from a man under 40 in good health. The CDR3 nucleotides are TGTGCCAGCAGCTATAGACTAGCGGGAGGGAGCTCCTACGAGCAGTACTTC. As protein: CASSYRLAGGSSYEQYF.